Below are 26 T cell receptor beta chains sequenced from a single sample in a study of T cell responses to AZD1222 COVID-19 vaccine (dated by TCRdb to the early 2020s). The time point tag for this specimen amounts to: baseline before first vaccination. The method was the immunoSEQ multiplex PCR assay. The clones in this table, taken by TCRdb from immuneACCESS, are in-frame only. Not every clone is retained; where verified, under half of the shortfall comes from an unresolved V gene, and the cause of the rest is unknown. The table for this sample lists 90,000 to 140,000 clones; 82% of them were counted only once. The top ten clones comprise 5% of the sample. Sequenced here: peripheral blood, sampled on day 0 of AZD1222 vaccination. These receptors were collected from an adult in good health.

The chain links TRBV6-5 to TRBJ1-1; weak D call: TRBD1 (5 bases). Germline-derived CDR1 and CDR2 are MNHEY and SVGAGI. V lost 2 bases and J 1 base, leaving 8 bases between the germline ends. This CDR3 is built from 14 residues. CDR3 in DNA: TGTGCCAGCAGTTACCAGAGGGGGAACACTGAAGCTTTCTTT. It is translated as CASSYQRGNTEAFF.

The chain joins TRBV5-4 to TRBJ1-5; the D gene is possibly TRBD1 (5 bases). Germline CDR1 is SGHNT and CDR2 is YYREEE (reference sequence). The CDR3 is made up of 13 amino acids. With 2 bases removed from V and 4 bases from J, the gap between germline ends came to 7 bases. The CDR3: CASSFGGNQPQHF. The CDR3 DNA reads as TGTGCCAGCAGCTTCGGGGGGAATCAGCCCCAGCATTTT.

This chain joins TRBV12-3 or TRBV12-4 and TRBJ2-7, with D unclear. Trimming took off 5 bases at V and 4 bases at J, with 9 bases between the two ends. The CDR3 length is 12 residues. The CDR3 loop is CASSPLGYEQYF. The CDR3 region has the DNA TGTGCCAGCAGTCCCCTCGGGTACGAGCAGTACTTC.

V gene TRBV12-3 or TRBV12-4 combines with J gene TRBJ1-4; D is unclear. Trimming removed 7 bases at V and 4 bases at J, with 10 bases between. This CDR3 is built from 13 residues. The CDR3, as DNA: TGTGCCAGCACCCCTTTTCGTAATGAAAAACTGTTTTTT. Translated, it gives CASTPFRNEKLFF.

The chain carries TRBV7-9 and TRBJ1-5; D not certain. The CDR3 runs to 17 residues. CDR1 is SEHNR, CDR2 FQNEAQ, per germline (reference sequence). With 3 bases removed from V and 2 bases from J, the gap between germline ends came to 17 bases. The CDR3 DNA is TGTGCCAGCAGCTTTTCATCGGGATCGGGAGGCAATCAGCCCCAGCATTTT. The encoded protein is CASSFSSGSGGNQPQHF.

The chain recombines TRBV3-1 (or the pseudogene TRBV3-2) with TRBJ2-7; 9 nucleotides agree with TRBD1. With V trimmed by 5 bases and J by 1 base, 9 bases remained unmatched. The germline gives CDR1 LGHDT, CDR2 YNNKEL (reference sequence). The CDR3 length is 16 residues. CDR3 coding DNA: TGTGCCAGCAGCTTCTCCGGGACAGGGATATCCTACGAGCAGTACTTC. It is translated as CASSFSGTGISYEQYF.

The chain recombines TRBV3-1 (or the pseudogene TRBV3-2) with TRBJ2-4; weak D call: TRBD1 (6 bases). CDR3 length equals 21 residues. Trimming removed 1 base from V and 1 base from J, with 26 bases in between. CDR1 is LGHDT, CDR2 YNNKEL, per germline (reference sequence). The DNA of the CDR3 is TGTGCCAGCAGCCAAGTACAGGGCGGTCGAAGTTGGGGATCTGCCAAAAACATTCAGTACTTC. This translates into CASSQVQGGRSWGSAKNIQYF.

The chain recombines TRBV6-5 with TRBJ2-2, with 9 bases matching TRBD2. This CDR3 contains 15 residues. Per the germline V gene, CDR1 is MNHEY and CDR2 is SVGAGI. Germline trimming cut 5 bases from V and 0 bases from J; bases unmatched to any gene: 1. The CDR3 loop is CASSRLAANTGELFF. The CDR3 DNA is TGTGCCAGCAGTAGACTAGCGGCGAACACCGGGGAGCTGTTTTTT.

V gene TRBV5-1 combines with J gene TRBJ2-7; TRBD2 matches at 7 bases. The junction had 10 bases not matched to a gene; V was cut back by 2 bases and J by 2 bases. The CDR3 is made up of 16 amino acids. Germline V gene sequence: CDR1 SGHRS, CDR2 YFSETQ. For the CDR3, the DNA is TGCGCCAGCAGCTTAATGGGGGAGGGGTATCCCTACGAGCAGTACTTC. As protein: CASSLMGEGYPYEQYF.

V usage is TRBV9 and J usage is TRBJ2-2; TRBD1 matches 7 bases. The CDR3 runs to 16 residues. With 4 bases clipped from V and 7 bases from J, the junction kept 13 bases outside the gene matches. CDR1 and CDR2 from the germline V gene are SGDLS and YYNGEE. The chain's CDR3 is CASSLRQGPGNGELFF. The DNA of the CDR3 is TGTGCCAGCAGCCTCCGACAGGGCCCAGGGAACGGGGAGCTGTTTTTT.

This clone was counted only a few times. V usage is TRBV9 and J usage is TRBJ2-7; 8 bases are a match to TRBD2. CDR3 length: 15 residues. Trimming removed 0 bases from V and 0 bases from J; junction bases left unmatched: 2. Germline V gene data show CDR1 as SGDLS and CDR2 as YYNGEE. Here the CDR3 reads CASSVAGTSSYEQYF. The DNA for the CDR3 is TGTGCCAGCAGCGTAGCAGGGACTAGCTCCTACGAGCAGTACTTC.

The chain is built from TRBV6-5 and TRBJ1-6; no firm D call. This CDR3 is 14 amino acids long. Deletions cut 4 bases from V and 8 bases from J, with 12 bases between. Germline V CDR1 and CDR2: MNHEY, SVGAGI. DNA for the CDR3: TGTGCCAGCAGTTTCAACAACCGGGATTCACCCCTCCACTTT. It codes for CASSFNNRDSPLHF.

Only a few counts were recorded for this clone. The chain is built from TRBV2 and TRBJ1-2, with no clear D. V was cut by 5 bases and J by 3 bases, with 22 bases left in between. The CDR3 spans 17 residues. Germline assignment: CDR1 SNHLY and CDR2 FYNNEI. The CDR3 reads CASSSVFRTGLDYGYTF. CDR3 coding DNA: TGTGCCAGCAGTTCCGTTTTTAGAACTGGCCTTGACTATGGCTACACCTTC.

The chain combines TRBV2 with TRBJ1-6; D might be TRBD1 (5 bases). The CDR3 sequence is 15 residues long. Trimming pared 3 bases from V and 9 bases from J, leaving 15 bases between. Germline V gene sequence: CDR1 SNHLY, CDR2 FYNNEI. The DNA of the CDR3 is TGTGCCAGCAGTGAGCACGATCCGGGACTTTCACCCCTCCACTTT. It translates to CASSEHDPGLSPLHF.

The chain uses TRBV5-4 and TRBJ1-4; D perhaps matches TRBD1 (6 bases). The CDR3 has 13 amino acids. V was cut by 9 bases and J by 5 bases, with 14 bases left in between. CDR1 and CDR2 from the germline V gene are SGHNT and YYREEE (reference sequence). CDR3 sequence: CATSGAGNEKLFF. The CDR3 coding sequence is TGTGCCACCTCAGGGGCAGGGAATGAAAAACTGTTTTTT. The variable domain in full, with the rest retrieved from reference TRBV5-4 and TRBJ1-4, is ETGVTQSPTHLIKTRGQQVTLRCSSQSGHNTVSWYQQALGQGPQFIFQYYREEENGRGNFPPRFSGLQFPNYSSELNVNALELDDSALYLCATSGAGNEKLFFGSGTQLSVL.

This clone appeared a single time. The chain carries TRBV2 and TRBJ1-5; 8 bases map to TRBD1. CDR1 and CDR2 (germline): SNHLY, FYNNEI. CDR3 length equals 16 residues. J gave up 2 bases and V 4 bases, and 7 bases lay outside the gene matches. The CDR3 here is CASSVSTGGRNQPQHF. CDR3 sequence (DNA): TGTGCCAGCAGTGTTTCCACAGGGGGGCGCAATCAGCCCCAGCATTTT. Full variable domain (remainder filled in from reference TRBV2 and TRBJ1-5): EPEVTQTPSHQVTQMGQEVILRCVPISNHLYFYWYRQILGQKVEFLVSFYNNEISEKSEIFDDQFSVERPDGSNFTLKIRSTKLEDSAMYFCASSVSTGGRNQPQHFGDGTRLSIL.

The rearrangement joins TRBV19 to TRBJ1-2; D ambiguous. Germline V CDR1 and CDR2: LNHDA, SQIVND (reference sequence). The length of the CDR3 is 14 residues. Trimming removed 5 bases at V and 2 bases at J, with 12 bases between. The CDR3 region has the DNA TGTGCCAGTAGTGTAGTAACCGAGAACTATGGCTACACCTTC. Amino acids: CASSVVTENYGYTF.

This clone has a single count. The V call is TRBV2, the J call TRBJ1-4; D remains ambiguous. Trimming stripped 2 bases from V and 0 bases from J, with 7 bases between. The CDR3 runs 15 residues. Germline V gene data show CDR1 as SNHLY and CDR2 as FYNNEI. In DNA form, the CDR3 reads TGTGCCAGCAGTGAAACCGGGGCAACTAATGAAAAACTGTTTTTT. This sequence encodes CASSETGATNEKLFF.

This chain links TRBV6-5 with TRBJ2-5, with D perhaps matching TRBD2 (6 bases). The V end was cut by 7 bases, the J end by 5 bases, with 11 bases between. The CDR3 is 12 residues long. The germline V gene encodes CDR1 MNHEY and CDR2 SVGAGI. CDR3 DNA sequence: TGTGCCAGCACCACCGGGGGTGAGACCCAGTACTTC. It yields the protein CASTTGGETQYF.

The chain links TRBV7-2 to TRBJ2-5; D not resolved. The CDR3 extends over 11 amino acids. Germline loops: CDR1 SGHTA, CDR2 FQGNSA. V lost 3 bases to trimming and J lost 5 bases, with 4 bases between them. CDR3 DNA sequence: TGTGCCAGCAGCTTTGTGGAGACCCAGTACTTC. Protein: CASSFVETQYF.

The rearrangement joins TRBV2 to TRBJ2-1; 7 bases map to TRBD2. CDR1 SNHLY and CDR2 FYNNEI come from the germline V gene. Trimming cost V 6 bases and J 5 bases; bases outside gene matches: 13. CDR3 length: 16 amino acids. This CDR3 is CASSPYGDYLDNEQFF. CDR3 sequence (DNA): TGTGCCAGCAGCCCTTATGGGGACTACCTTGACAATGAGCAGTTCTTC.

This clone was found once. V is TRBV7-9 and J is TRBJ2-6; TRBD1 might be the D (6 bases). Trimming left V 5 bases short and J 3 bases short, with 11 bases between. Germline CDR1 is SEHNR and CDR2 is FQNEAQ (reference sequence). This CDR3 region has 15 residues. As DNA, the CDR3 is TGTGCCAGCAGCACAACAGGGTTTGGGGCCAACGTCCTGACTTTC. This translates into CASSTTGFGANVLTF.

This clone has a single count. The chain uses TRBV21-1 and TRBJ1-2. TRBV21-1 is recorded as a pseudogene. The CDR3 covers 13 residues. CDR3 loop: CASTVAANYGYTF. The CDR3 DNA reads as TGTGCCAGCACGGTGGCCGCTAACTATGGCTACACCTTC.

The chain is built from TRBV12-5 and TRBJ1-4; D possibly corresponds to TRBD1 (5 bases). The V and J ends lost 0 bases and 11 bases respectively, with 10 bases between them. The CDR3 runs 13 residues. Per the germline V gene, CDR1 is LGHNT and CDR2 is FRNRAP. The CDR3 nucleotides read TGTGCTAGTGGTTTGGTACCGGGGGACAAACTGTTTTTT. It specifies CASGLVPGDKLFF. Based on the CDR3 plus reference TRBV12-5 and TRBJ1-4, the full variable domain is DARVTQTPRHKVTEMGQEVTMRCQPILGHNTVFWYRQTMMQGLELLAYFRNRAPLDDSGMPKDRFSAEMPDATLATLKIQPSEPRDSAVYFCASGLVPGDKLFFGSGTQLSVL.

The CDR3 nucleotides read TGCGCCAGCAGTGGACCCTCTGGAAACACCATATATTTT. Its protein product is CASSGPSGNTIYF. The chain joins TRBV10-2 to TRBJ1-3; D is unclear. The germline gives CDR1 WSHSY, CDR2 SAAADI. The V gene lost 4 bases and the J gene lost 0 bases, with 4 bases spanning the gap. The CDR3 has 13 residues.

V usage is TRBV3-1 (or the pseudogene TRBV3-2) and J usage is TRBJ1-1; a possible D gene is TRBD1 (5 bases). This CDR3 spans 13 amino acids. Deletions cut 5 bases from V and 1 base from J, with 8 bases between. Germline V gives CDR1 LGHDT, CDR2 YNNKEL (reference sequence). This CDR3 reads CASSVGPNTEAFF. DNA of the CDR3: TGTGCCAGCAGCGTGGGGCCGAACACTGAAGCTTTCTTT.